The next 21 T cell receptor beta chains were all read from a single sample in a study of Ad26.COV2.S vaccination and SARS-CoV-2 variants. Profiling relied on immunoSEQ multiplex PCR, and the TCRdb table lists in-frame clones only, not all of them. The table records 450,000 to 550,000 clones, 80% to 90% of them present only once. Treatment defined: 19 received Ad26.COV2.S at low or high dose, single or two shots; 5 received placebo; per-sample allocation not given. Sampling occurred on day 63 after the first vaccine or placebo injection. The sequenced sample was peripheral blood, obtained in a trial of Ad26.COV2.S vaccine versus placebo. The receptors derive from a person aged 18-60 years who received the Ad26.COV2.S COVID-19 vaccine or a placebo.

The chain joins TRBV19 to TRBJ2-3, with a tentative D call TRBD1 (5 bases). This CDR3 spans 15 amino acids. CDR1 and CDR2 from the germline V gene are LNHDA and SQIVND (reference sequence). The ends were cut back, 2 bases at V and 2 bases at J, with 11 bases in the middle. The CDR3 region has the DNA TGTGCCAGTAGTATACAGTTGGGGCTCACAGATACGCAGTATTTT. This codes for CASSIQLGLTDTQYF. The full variable domain, with the rest looked up from reference TRBV19 and TRBJ2-3, is DGGITQSPKYLFRKEGQNVTLSCEQNLNHDAMYWYRQDPGQGLRLIYYSQIVNDFQKGDIAEGYSVSREKKESFPLTVTSAQKNPTAFYLCASSIQLGLTDTQYFGPGTRLTVL.

The chain uses TRBV18 and TRBJ1-3; unclear D gene. The ends were cut back, 2 bases at V and 4 bases at J, with 6 bases in the middle. Per germline, CDR1 KGHSH and CDR2 LQKENI. The CDR3 sequence is 13 residues long. The CDR3 DNA sequence: TGTGCCAGCTCACCATCAGAGGGAAACACCATATATTTT. This translates into CASSPSEGNTIYF.

The chain has TRBV11-1 and TRBJ1-2, with 10 positions matching TRBD1. This CDR3 is 15 amino acids long. Germline-derived CDR1 and CDR2 are SGHAT and FQDESV (reference sequence). Unmatched junction bases numbered 7, after V lost 4 bases and J lost 5 bases. The CDR3 DNA follows: TGTGCCAGCAGCTCCCCGGGACAGGGGTCTTATGGCTACACCTTC. This gives the protein CASSSPGQGSYGYTF.

This chain joins TRBV3-1 (or the pseudogene TRBV3-2) and TRBJ2-7; TRBD2 agrees at 12 bases. Germline CDR1 and CDR2: LGHDT and YNNKEL (reference sequence). The CDR3 consists of 16 residues. V trimming: 0 bases; J trimming: 3 bases; junction bases outside the gene matches: 3. The CDR3, as DNA: TGTGCCAGCAGCCAAGAGATGACTAGCGGGAGCTACGAGCAGTACTTC. Protein sequence: CASSQEMTSGSYEQYF.

The rearrangement uses TRBV7-8 and TRBJ2-6; 9 nucleotides line up with TRBD1. The CDR3 consists of 16 residues. Germline V gives CDR1 SGHVS, CDR2 FQNEAQ. V gave up 6 bases and J gave up 2 bases; unmatched junction bases: 5. CDR3 sequence reads: CASSRTGGAGANVLTF. DNA of the CDR3: TGTGCCAGCAGTCGAACAGGGGGCGCTGGGGCCAACGTCCTGACTTTC.

The chain carries TRBV7-6 and TRBJ2-1; 11 nucleotides line up with TRBD2. Per the germline V gene, CDR1 is SGHVS and CDR2 is FNYEAQ. The length of the CDR3 is 15 residues. J gave up 9 bases and V 4 bases, and 8 bases lay outside the gene matches. The CDR3 bases are TGTGCCAGCAGCTCTTCTGGGCTAGCGGGAGGTGAGCAGTTCTTC. It specifies CASSSSGLAGGEQFF.

The gene calls are TRBV9 and TRBJ1-1; TRBD1 aligns across 10 bases. CDR1 and CDR2 from the germline V gene are SGDLS and YYNGEE. V gave up 3 bases and J gave up 5 bases; unmatched junction bases: 7. The CDR3 is made up of 15 amino acids. As DNA, the CDR3 is TGTGCCAGCAGCGCGATGGACAGGGGGAGGACTGAAGCTTTCTTT. Protein: CASSAMDRGRTEAFF. Variable domain in full (rest from reference TRBV9 and TRBJ1-1): DSGVTQTPKHLITATGQRVTLRCSPRSGDLSVYWYQQSLDQGLQFLIQYYNGEERAKGNILERFSAQQFPDLHSELNLSSLELGDSALYFCASSAMDRGRTEAFFGQGTRLTVV.

This chain connects TRBV30 to TRBJ2-6, with D possibly TRBD1 on 5 matching bases. CDR3 length equals 14 residues. Germline values: CDR1 GTSNPN, CDR2 SVGIG (reference sequence). With 5 bases removed from V and 4 bases from J, the gap between germline ends came to 12 bases. CDR3 region: CAWGRGSGANVLTF. CDR3 nucleotide sequence: TGTGCCTGGGGAAGGGGTTCCGGGGCCAACGTCCTGACTTTC.

This clone was seen more than once but under ten times. The chain links TRBV6-4 to TRBJ1-2; D is undetermined. V gave up 8 bases and J gave up 2 bases, with 12 bases separating them. The CDR3 is made up of 13 amino acids. Germline-derived CDR1 and CDR2 are MRHNA and SNTAGT. The CDR3 sequence is CASSAEPNYGYTF. Here the CDR3 DNA reads TGTGCCAGCTCGGCCGAACCCAACTATGGCTACACCTTC.

The genes are TRBV6-5 and TRBJ2-5, with D unresolved. Germline lookup yields CDR1 MNHEY and CDR2 SVGAGI. There are 15 residues in the CDR3. V was pared by 2 bases and J by 1 base, with 11 bases between. CDR3 in DNA: TGTGCCAGCAGTTACGGTAGAGTGGGCCAAGAGACCCAGTACTTC. It encodes CASSYGRVGQETQYF.

The V gene is TRBV7-2, the J gene TRBJ1-5; perhaps TRBD1 as D (6 bases). The CDR3 totals 14 residues. V lost 4 bases and J 7 bases, leaving 14 bases between the germline ends. Germline values: CDR1 SGHTA, CDR2 FQGNSA. The CDR3 DNA sequence: TGTGCCAGCAGCTCGAAACAGGGACCCCAGCCCCAGCATTTT. It is translated as CASSSKQGPQPQHF.

The J gene is TRBJ1-2, the V gene TRBV19; D gene unclear. The CDR3 extends over 13 amino acids. The V gene lost 3 bases and the J gene lost 8 bases, with 13 bases spanning the gap. Germline-derived CDR1 and CDR2 are LNHDA and SQIVND (reference sequence). The CDR3 region has the DNA TGTGCCAGTAGTATCTCTAGCGGAGCGGGCTACACCTTC. This encodes CASSISSGAGYTF.

This chain uses TRBV11-2 with TRBJ2-3; D perhaps matches TRBD2 (5 bases). The CDR3 has 17 residues. Trimming stripped 5 bases from V and 1 base from J, with 19 bases between. Germline V CDR1 and CDR2: SGHAT, FQNNGV. CDR3 sequence reads: CASSPLLLAKRTDTQYF. The CDR3 region has the DNA TGTGCCAGCAGCCCCCTTTTATTAGCGAAACGCACAGATACGCAGTATTTT.

V usage is TRBV27 and J usage is TRBJ2-7; D possibly corresponds to TRBD1 (6 bases). Looked up from germline, CDR1 is MNHEY and CDR2 is SMNVEV (reference sequence). With 5 bases removed from V and 5 bases from J, the gap between germline ends came to 16 bases. The CDR3 length is 14 residues. The CDR3 region has the DNA TGTGCCAGCAGTACTACCAGGGGCAGGAACGAGCAGTACTTC. This codes for CASSTTRGRNEQYF.

The V call is TRBV7-8, the J call TRBJ2-6; TRBD1 or TRBD2 may be the D gene (5 bases each). CDR3 length equals 16 residues. The V end was cut by 3 bases, the J end by 0 bases, with 9 bases between. Germline V gene sequence: CDR1 SGHVS, CDR2 FQNEAQ. CDR3 protein: CASSLGVPSGANVLTF. In DNA form, the CDR3 reads TGTGCCAGCAGCTTGGGGGTGCCCTCTGGGGCCAACGTCCTGACTTTC.

This clone is a singleton in its sample. This CDR3 is CASSWTSGDGETQYF. The CDR3, as DNA: TGTGCCAGCAGTTGGACTAGCGGGGACGGAGAGACCCAGTACTTC. The V gene is TRBV6-2 or TRBV6-3, the J gene TRBJ2-5, with 12 bases fitting TRBD2. The CDR3 sequence is 15 residues long. Germline CDR1 and CDR2: MNHEY and SVGEGT. V shed 4 bases and J 4 bases; nucleotides not matched to a gene: 4.

The chain joins TRBV5-4 to TRBJ1-2; TRBD1 is a possible D gene (6 bases). The V gene lost 7 bases and the J gene lost 7 bases, with 14 bases spanning the gap. There are 12 residues in the CDR3. CDR1 and CDR2 from the germline V gene are SGHNT and YYREEE (reference sequence). The CDR3 loop is CASRGGLFGYTF. Here the CDR3 DNA reads TGTGCCAGCCGAGGGGGGCTTTTTGGCTACACCTTC.

This clone occurred a few times. The V gene is TRBV5-5, the J gene TRBJ1-4; tentatively, D is TRBD1 (5 bases). Germline assignment: CDR1 SGHKS and CDR2 YYEKEE (reference sequence). The CDR3 consists of 17 residues. V was clipped by 0 bases and J by 3 bases, with 15 bases between them. The CDR3 here is CASSLGAGLGPNEKLFF. Written as DNA, the CDR3 is TGTGCCAGCAGCTTGGGGGCAGGGTTGGGGCCTAATGAAAAACTGTTTTTT.

This chain connects TRBV5-1 to TRBJ2-1; either TRBD1 or TRBD2 may fit D (5 bases each). The V and J ends lost 4 bases and 7 bases respectively, with 15 bases between them. Germline-derived CDR1 and CDR2 are SGHRS and YFSETQ. The CDR3 is made up of 14 amino acids. CDR3 region: CASSPRDGSNEQFF. The CDR3 bases are TGCGCCAGCAGCCCACGGGACGGATCAAATGAGCAGTTCTTC.

This rearrangement joins TRBV28 to TRBJ2-1; 7 bases agree with TRBD2. Germline CDR1 and CDR2: MDHEN and SYDVKM. With V trimmed by 2 bases and J by 1 base, 2 bases remained unmatched. CDR3 length: 15 residues. CDR3 sequence: CASSLSGASYNEQFF. In DNA, the CDR3 is TGTGCCAGCAGTTTAAGCGGGGCGTCCTACAATGAGCAGTTCTTC.

This chain uses TRBV18 with TRBJ2-5; TRBD1 aligns across 9 bases. CDR1 and CDR2 (germline): KGHSH, LQKENI. The V segment lost 2 bases and the J segment 1 base; nucleotides outside the gene matches: 2. CDR3 length: 15 amino acids. In nucleotides, the CDR3 is TGTGCCAGCTCACCAAACAGGGGGCCCCAAGAGACCCAGTACTTC. Translated, it gives CASSPNRGPQETQYF.